The 12 T cell receptor beta chains below all came from one sample that was sequenced in a study of shared clonotypes between healthy human individuals. The assay was immunoSEQ multiplex PCR, and TCRdb's table has in-frame clones only and misses some. The data show about 1 million clones, 65% to 80% seen once. Sequencing input: memory CD4+ T cells sorted from blood. Subset described: CD45RA-negative fraction. These receptors all come from a man aged 18 to 35 in good health.

This sequence joins TRBV5-5 and TRBJ1-1; D remains unclear. CDR3 length equals 17 residues. Germline CDR1 and CDR2: SGHKS and YYEKEE (reference sequence). The V and J ends lost 3 bases and 0 bases respectively, with 18 bases between them. CDR3 in DNA: TGTGCCAGCAGCTGGATCCTCTCGATAGCTTTGAACACTGAAGCTTTCTTT. Encoded protein: CASSWILSIALNTEAFF.

The rearrangement joins TRBV11-2 to TRBJ2-7, with D perhaps matching TRBD1 or TRBD2 (6 bases each). V was cut by 4 bases and J by 2 bases, with 18 bases left in between. Germline values: CDR1 SGHAT, CDR2 FQNNGV. The length of the CDR3 is 16 residues. The CDR3 sequence is CASSSRGDFAAYEQYF. DNA for the CDR3: TGTGCCAGCAGCTCTAGGGGGGACTTCGCCGCCTACGAGCAGTACTTC.

J is TRBJ2-5 and V is TRBV5-1, with D unclear. The V and J ends lost 5 bases and 2 bases respectively, with 10 bases between them. The CDR3 extends over 13 amino acids. Germline V lookup: CDR1 SGHRS, CDR2 YFSETQ. Here the CDR3 reads CASSGSDQETQYF. CDR3 sequence (DNA): TGCGCCAGCAGTGGCAGCGATCAAGAGACCCAGTACTTC. The full variable domain, with the rest looked up from reference TRBV5-1 and TRBJ2-5, is KAGVTQTPRYLIKTRGQQVTLSCSPISGHRSVSWYQQTPGQGLQFLFEYFSETQRNKGNFPGRFSGRQFSNSRSEMNVSTLELGDSALYLCASSGSDQETQYFGPGTRLLVL.

This sequence joins TRBV7-8 and TRBJ2-6, with D maybe TRBD1 (5 bases). This CDR3 is built from 16 residues. Trimming took 7 bases from V and 3 from J, leaving 16 bases between them. The germline gives CDR1 SGHVS, CDR2 FQNEAQ. CDR3 loop: CASISTASYGANVLTF. In DNA, the CDR3 is TGTGCCAGCATTTCGACAGCATCCTATGGGGCCAACGTCCTGACTTTC. The variable domain in full, completed from reference TRBV7-8 and TRBJ2-6, reads GAGVSQSPRYKVAKRGQDVALRCDPISGHVSLFWYQQALGQGPEFLTYFQNEAQLDKSGLPSDRFFAERPEGSVSTLKIQRTQQEDSAVYLCASISTASYGANVLTFGAGSRLTVL.

The rearrangement uses TRBV6-1 and TRBJ1-5, with 7 bases matching TRBD1. The germline CDR1 and CDR2 sequences are MNHNS and SASEGT. This CDR3 is 14 amino acids long. V dropped 4 bases and J dropped 7; count of bases not matched to a gene: 7. The CDR3 loop is CASSARGQSQPQHF. As DNA, the CDR3 is TGTGCCAGCAGTGCGAGGGGGCAGAGCCAGCCCCAGCATTTT.

The gene calls are TRBV18 and TRBJ2-7; perhaps TRBD2 as D (5 bases). This CDR3 is built from 17 residues. Looked up from germline, CDR1 is KGHSH and CDR2 is LQKENI. The germline V and J ends were trimmed by 3 bases and 0 bases, with 18 bases remaining between them. The DNA for the CDR3 is TGTGCCAGCTCACCCATAAGTTTCGGGGTCAGCTCCTACGAGCAGTACTTC. This codes for CASSPISFGVSSYEQYF. The full variable domain, completed using reference TRBV18 and TRBJ2-7, is NAGVMQNPRHLVRRRGQEARLRCSPMKGHSHVYWYRQLPEEGLKFMVYLQKENIIDESGMPKERFSAEFPKEGPSILRIQQVVRGDSAAYFCASSPISFGVSSYEQYFGPGTRLTVT.

The chain combines TRBV4-3 with TRBJ2-2; D unresolved. Trimming took off 4 bases at V and 4 bases at J, with 19 bases between the two ends. Germline-derived CDR1 and CDR2 are LGHNA and YSLEER. There are 17 residues in the CDR3. CDR3 coding DNA: TGCGCCAGCAGCCCACAGCCCTTGGGCGGCACCACCGGGGAGCTGTTTTTT. Translated, it gives CASSPQPLGGTTGELFF.

This sequence joins TRBV27 and TRBJ2-1; D is unclear. V lost 2 bases to trimming and J lost 5 bases, with 10 bases between them. The CDR3 spans 14 residues. Germline CDR1 and CDR2: MNHEY and SMNVEV (reference sequence). In nucleotides, the CDR3 is TGTGCCAGCAGTTTACAAGCGATTGACAATGAGCAGTTCTTC. Translated: CASSLQAIDNEQFF.

As regards this clone: Distinct nucleotide sequences in the sample also encode this CDR3. The chain is built from TRBV5-1 and TRBJ2-3; D is unresolved. Trimming cost V 4 bases and J 6 bases, with 9 bases left between them. In germline, CDR1 is SGHRS, CDR2 YFSETQ. This CDR3 has 12 residues. The DNA of the CDR3 is TGCGCCAGCAGCCCTGGTTTGGATACGCAGTATTTT. Translating it yields CASSPGLDTQYF.

The V gene is TRBV7-2, the J gene TRBJ1-5; 11 positions agree with TRBD1. The V and J ends lost 4 bases and 3 bases, in that order; junction bases with no gene match: 5. The length of the CDR3 is 16 residues. Looked up from germline, CDR1 is SGHTA and CDR2 is FQGNSA. DNA for the CDR3: TGTGCCAGCAGCTCCGGGACAGGGGGGGTCAATCAGCCCCAGCATTTT. This encodes CASSSGTGGVNQPQHF.

About this clone itself: A much larger clone lies a single base off, so this may be a read error. This rearrangement joins TRBV5-4 to TRBJ2-7; D not resolved. Germline assignment: CDR1 SGHNT and CDR2 YYREEE (reference sequence). The CDR3 runs to 11 residues. The ends were cut back, 2 bases at V and 2 bases at J, with 2 bases in the middle. CDR3: CASSFAYEQYF. DNA for the CDR3: TGTGCCAGCAGCTTTGCCTACGAGCAGTACTTC. The full variable domain, with the rest looked up from reference TRBV5-4 and TRBJ2-7, is ETGVTQSPTHLIKTRGQQVTLRCSSQSGHNTVSWYQQALGQGPQFIFQYYREEENGRGNFPPRFSGLQFPNYSSELNVNALELDDSALYLCASSFAYEQYFGPGTRLTVT.

CDR3 DNA: TGTGCCAGCAGCTCGTCAGGGGGGTGGAGTGAAAAACTGTTTTTT. This gives the protein CASSSSGGWSEKLFF. The rearrangement joins TRBV7-9 to TRBJ1-4; 7 bases fit TRBD1. Germline V gives CDR1 SEHNR, CDR2 FQNEAQ (reference sequence). The J segment lost 7 bases and the V segment lost 4 bases, leaving 9 bases of the junction unmatched. The CDR3 extends over 15 amino acids.